The 22 T cell receptor beta chains presented below share a single source sample, sequenced in a study of control samples from healthy donors and cancer patients (dated by TCRdb to about 2020). Libraries came from the immunoSEQ multiplex PCR assay. TCRdb provides this immuneACCESS table in a form limited to in-frame rearrangements. Some clones are lacking; in checked studies, under half of them reflect an unresolved V gene, and why the rest are absent is not known. This sample is represented by 150,000 to 200,000 clones; about 94% of them were singletons. The ten largest clones take up about 8.5% of the sample. Sequences were obtained from blood. These TCRs come from a woman aged 40 to 50 in good health.

This clone was seen only a few times. The chain recombines TRBV4-1 with TRBJ1-5; D uncertain. CDR1 and CDR2 from the germline V gene are MGHRA and YSYEKL. The length of the CDR3 is 14 residues. V was trimmed by 1 base and J by 5 bases, leaving 9 bases between them. The CDR3 sequence: CASSQVGPHQPQHF. In DNA, the CDR3 is TGCGCCAGCAGCCAAGTAGGACCCCATCAGCCCCAGCATTTT.

This chain links TRBV7-9 with TRBJ2-1; tentatively, D is TRBD2 (6 bases). V shed 4 bases and J shed 15 bases, with 13 bases lying between them. The CDR3 loop spans 11 amino acids. Germline V gene lookup returns CDR1 SEHNR and CDR2 FQNEAQ (reference sequence). The CDR3 is CASSSGLFPFF. The DNA for the CDR3 is TGTGCCAGCAGCTCCGGACTATTTCCGTTCTTC.

This clone has only a few counts. The genes are TRBV5-4 and TRBJ1-1; D remains unclear. Germline V lookup: CDR1 SGHNT, CDR2 YYREEE (reference sequence). Trimming took 4 bases from V and 1 from J, leaving 5 bases between them. This CDR3 contains 12 residues. The chain's CDR3 is CASSRANTEAFF. The CDR3 DNA follows: TGTGCCAGCAGCAGGGCGAACACTGAAGCTTTCTTT. Based on the CDR3 plus reference TRBV5-4 and TRBJ1-1, the full variable domain is ETGVTQSPTHLIKTRGQQVTLRCSSQSGHNTVSWYQQALGQGPQFIFQYYREEENGRGNFPPRFSGLQFPNYSSELNVNALELDDSALYLCASSRANTEAFFGQGTRLTVV.

V gene TRBV9 combines with J gene TRBJ1-2, with 8 nucleotides matching TRBD1. The CDR3 has 15 residues. Trimming took 0 bases from V and 10 from J; bases not matched to a gene: 11. Germline CDR1 and CDR2: SGDLS and YYNGEE. CDR3 DNA: TGTGCCAGCAGCGTAGATCCCCAGGGGGCGCTTGACTACACCTTC. Its protein product is CASSVDPQGALDYTF.

This chain uses TRBV14 with TRBJ1-2, with 7 bases identical to TRBD1. V was pared by 5 bases and J by 1 base, with 7 bases of the junction left unmatched. This CDR3 has 15 amino acids. Per germline, CDR1 SGHDN and CDR2 FVKESK. The CDR3 spells CASSAPGQHNYGYTF. CDR3 DNA sequence: TGTGCCAGCAGCGCCCCGGGACAGCATAACTATGGCTACACCTTC.

The chain recombines TRBV19 with TRBJ2-7, with 7 bases matching TRBD1. The V gene end was trimmed by 4 bases and the J gene end by 4 bases; junction bases not matched to a gene: 13. CDR1 and CDR2 (germline): LNHDA, SQIVND (reference sequence). The CDR3 sequence is 16 residues long. The CDR3 protein is CASSRKGQQAFYEQYF. In DNA form, the CDR3 reads TGTGCCAGTAGTAGGAAGGGACAGCAGGCTTTTTACGAGCAGTACTTC.

V gene TRBV6-5 combines with J gene TRBJ1-2; 7 bases fit TRBD1. The CDR3 is made up of 14 amino acids. Germline trimming cut 6 bases from V and 4 bases from J; bases unmatched to any gene: 8. CDR1 is MNHEY and CDR2 is SVGAGI in the germline V gene. The CDR3 DNA follows: TGTGCCAGCAGGCTCGGACAGGCAAGCTATGGCTACACCTTC. Its protein product is CASRLGQASYGYTF.

The V gene is TRBV5-8, the J gene TRBJ1-5; D remains unclear. V was trimmed by 8 bases and J by 2 bases, leaving 17 bases between them. CDR3 length: 15 residues. Per germline, CDR1 SGHTS and CDR2 YDEGEE. The CDR3 spells CASSGRASGNQPQHF. As DNA, the CDR3 is TGTGCCAGTAGTGGGCGGGCTAGTGGCAATCAGCCCCAGCATTTT.

This chain links TRBV29-1 with TRBJ1-1; D gene uncertain. CDR3 length: 10 amino acids. The germline gives CDR1 SQVTM, CDR2 ANQGSEA. Trimming cost V 4 bases and J 5 bases, with 5 bases left between them. CDR3 nucleotide sequence: TGCAGCGTTGTCAGAACTGAAGCTTTCTTT. Protein product: CSVVRTEAFF.

This sequence joins TRBV6-1 and TRBJ1-1, with D unresolved. Trimming removed 4 bases from V and 1 base from J, with 16 bases in between. The CDR3 spans 16 residues. CDR1 is MNHNS and CDR2 is SASEGT in the germline V gene. In DNA, the CDR3 is TGTGCCAGCAGTGCCGAGAGGGTAACTGAGAACACTGAAGCTTTCTTT. Its translation is CASSAERVTENTEAFF.

V and J are TRBV5-1 and TRBJ2-5; 7 positions match TRBD2. Losses at the gene ends were 5 bases for V and 2 bases for J; bases not matched to a gene: 12. Germline V gives CDR1 SGHRS, CDR2 YFSETQ. The CDR3 length is 16 residues. The CDR3 nucleotides read TGCGCCAGCAGTTCAAAGCGGGGCTGGGAACAAGAGACCCAGTACTTC. This gives the protein CASSSKRGWEQETQYF.

This chain joins TRBV9 and TRBJ1-4; TRBD1 aligns across 8 bases. CDR3 size: 15 residues. V shed 3 bases and J 5 bases; nucleotides not matched to a gene: 6. Germline assignment: CDR1 SGDLS and CDR2 YYNGEE. CDR3 bases: TGTGCCAGCAGCGCTGAACAGGGGGGGAATGAAAAACTGTTTTTT. It codes for CASSAEQGGNEKLFF.

The rearrangement uses TRBV5-4 and TRBJ2-5; perhaps TRBD1 as D (6 bases). From germline, CDR1 is SGHNT and CDR2 YYREEE (reference sequence). The CDR3 is 15 residues long. Trimming took off 0 bases at V and 3 bases at J, with 12 bases between the two ends. The CDR3 DNA reads as TGTGCCAGCAGCTTGGTCGGCAGGGGCGAAGAGACCCAGTACTTC. Protein sequence: CASSLVGRGEETQYF. The complete variable domain, with remaining parts taken from reference TRBV5-4 and TRBJ2-5, reads ETGVTQSPTHLIKTRGQQVTLRCSSQSGHNTVSWYQQALGQGPQFIFQYYREEENGRGNFPPRFSGLQFPNYSSELNVNALELDDSALYLCASSLVGRGEETQYFGPGTRLLVL.

This CDR3 reads CASRGTSGAGELFF. The CDR3 region has the DNA TGTGCCAGCAGAGGGACTAGCGGGGCCGGGGAGCTGTTTTTT. The chain combines TRBV6-6 with TRBJ2-2; 13 nucleotides line up with TRBD2. Germline V gene lookup returns CDR1 MNHNY and CDR2 SVGAGI (reference sequence). V shed 6 bases and J 6 bases; nucleotides not matched to a gene: 1. The CDR3 totals 14 residues.

This chain links TRBV19 with TRBJ2-3, with TRBD2 matching over 13 bases. Germline loops: CDR1 LNHDA, CDR2 SQIVND (reference sequence). The CDR3 sequence is 15 residues long. Unmatched junction bases numbered 2, after V lost 4 bases and J lost 4 bases. CDR3 sequence reads: CASSTGTSGADTQYF. For the CDR3, the DNA is TGTGCCAGTAGTACCGGGACTAGCGGGGCAGATACGCAGTATTTT.

The chain's CDR3 is CASSENGGTSRRTDTQYF. CDR3 nucleotides: TGTGCCAGCAGTGAAAATGGGGGGACTAGCCGCCGCACAGATACGCAGTATTTT. The V call is TRBV25-1, the J call TRBJ2-3; TRBD2 agrees at 9 bases. Germline lookup yields CDR1 MGHDK and CDR2 SYGVNS. The CDR3 contains 18 residues. With V trimmed by 2 bases and J by 1 base, 10 bases remained unmatched. The variable domain in full, completed from reference TRBV25-1 and TRBJ2-3, reads EADIYQTPRYLVIGTGKKITLECSQTMGHDKMYWYQQDPGMELHLIHYSYGVNSTEKGDLSSESTVSRIRTEHFPLTLESARPSHTSQYLCASSENGGTSRRTDTQYFGPGTRLTVL.

The J gene is TRBJ2-7, the V gene TRBV2, with D unresolved. The germline gives CDR1 SNHLY, CDR2 FYNNEI. V was clipped by 3 bases and J by 2 bases, with 8 bases between them. This CDR3 is 13 amino acids long. CDR3 DNA sequence: TGTGCCAGCAGTGATGCGGTAACCTACGAGCAGTACTTC. Amino acids: CASSDAVTYEQYF.

The chain is built from TRBV10-3 and TRBJ2-5; unclear D gene. V lost 6 bases and J lost 2, with 10 bases in between. The CDR3 extends over 13 amino acids. CDR1 and CDR2 (germline): ENHRY, SYGVKD. CDR3 region: CAIRNFGQETQYF. The CDR3 DNA sequence: TGTGCCATCAGAAACTTCGGGCAAGAGACCCAGTACTTC.

The chain's CDR3 is CAWSKRGQGTDTQYF. The CDR3 region has the DNA TGTGCCTGGAGTAAGAGGGGGCAGGGCACAGATACGCAGTATTTT. The chain recombines TRBV30 with TRBJ2-3, with 7 nucleotides matching TRBD1. The length of the CDR3 is 15 residues. V lost 2 bases to trimming and J lost 1 base; unmatched junction nucleotides: 6. Germline V gene lookup returns CDR1 GTSNPN and CDR2 SVGIG (reference sequence).

The J gene is TRBJ1-2, the V gene TRBV12-1. TRBV12-1 is classified as a pseudogene. The CDR3 covers 18 residues. The CDR3 DNA reads TGTGCCAGCAGCTCCTTGCCCGCCGCTTGGACGGATAACTATGGCTACACCTTC. This gives the protein CASSSLPAAWTDNYGYTF.

This clone was seen a few times. The chain combines TRBV9 with TRBJ1-1, with D hard to call. The V end lost 0 bases, the J end lost 6 bases, and 9 bases lay between the germline ends. From germline, CDR1 is SGDLS and CDR2 YYNGEE. The CDR3 is made up of 13 amino acids. CDR3 loop: CASSVVSGSEAFF. CDR3 coding DNA: TGTGCCAGCAGCGTAGTTTCGGGGTCTGAAGCTTTCTTT.

This chain links TRBV5-4 with TRBJ2-1, with D possibly called TRBD1 or TRBD2 (6 bases each). The CDR3 has 15 amino acids. CDR1 is SGHNT, CDR2 YYREEE, per germline (reference sequence). V lost 4 bases, J lost 4 bases, and 15 bases lay in between. For the CDR3, the DNA is TGTGCCAGCAGCCTTAGCGGAGGGGGTTACAATGAGCAGTTCTTC. It codes for CASSLSGGGYNEQFF.